Detailed here is one TCR beta chain. The table lists this clone with a count of one. Its antigen is not yet known. Base qualities are not recorded, but no much larger clone differs from it by a single base. V gives up 0 bases and J gives up 4 bases, and the segment between their germline ends measures 13 bases. The germline V gene encodes CDR1 SEHNR and CDR2 FQNEAQ (reference sequence). Spanning cysteine to phenylalanine, the CDR3 consists of 15 amino acids. Only the CDR3 part of the read is kept: 45 bases, read in frame from the first base. This record belongs to a study of cytomegalovirus exposure and HLA in healthy donors (dated by TCRdb to about 2017). Looking at the study overall: A later analysis indicated that the 120 or so validation repertoires were generated on the platform also employed for the 670 or so repertoires of the first cohort. The study aimed to test whether cataloging public T cell receptors could reveal signatures of past pathogen exposure. A separate validation cohort of about 110 different subjects was used in addition to the roughly 620-subject first cohort. To predict cytomegalovirus infection status, the study combined high-throughput TCR immunosequencing, statistical association of individual TCRs with disease status, and machine learning.

Donors formed part of the validation cohort, which comprised about 130 subjects and was distinct from the first cohort of 690 or so subjects. The research as a whole found: It was suggested by the authors that the approach could potentially be generalized to other disease states and immunological phenotypes. In both the original and validation cohorts, the classifier was reported to diagnose cytomegalovirus status with high specificity and sensitivity. Three of the identified cytomegalovirus-associated TCR beta chains were confirmed in vitro to be specific for cytomegalovirus antigens. Across donors, most TCR sequences were observed very rarely, whereas some public TCRs were present in many individuals. In a later analysis, TCRs clustered in the first cohort were found to also tend to co-occur in the 130 or so validation repertoires, with 85% to 95% of cluster scores above 0. A later analysis lacked HLA typing for the validation cohort, so it scored co-occurrence in that cohort across all 110 or so repertoires. The study gave a list of more than 150 TCR beta chains associated with cytomegalovirus.

Libraries came from the immunoSEQ multiplex PCR assay. In the paper's pipeline: A statistical classification framework was built to diagnose cytomegalovirus status from the catalog of TCR beta chain sequences. TCRdb provides this immuneACCESS table in a form limited to in-frame rearrangements. Some clones are lacking; in checked studies, under half of them reflect an unresolved V gene, and why the rest are absent is not known. From that table come the V and J calls and clone size; the DNA was used to work out D and trimming. Here the sample has about 130,000 clones; approximately 80% occur a single time. The leading ten clones occupy roughly 27% of the sample.

The sequenced sample consisted of PBMCs. This receptor chain uses TRBV7-9 and TRBJ2-7; the D gene is perhaps TRBD2, from 6 matching bases. The receptor's source is a man aged 25 to 40 in good health and CMV-seropositive. The sequence in DNA is TGTGCCAGCAGCTTAGCGCGGGGAGACTATTACGAGCAGTACTTC. Its coded protein is CASSLARGDYYEQYF.